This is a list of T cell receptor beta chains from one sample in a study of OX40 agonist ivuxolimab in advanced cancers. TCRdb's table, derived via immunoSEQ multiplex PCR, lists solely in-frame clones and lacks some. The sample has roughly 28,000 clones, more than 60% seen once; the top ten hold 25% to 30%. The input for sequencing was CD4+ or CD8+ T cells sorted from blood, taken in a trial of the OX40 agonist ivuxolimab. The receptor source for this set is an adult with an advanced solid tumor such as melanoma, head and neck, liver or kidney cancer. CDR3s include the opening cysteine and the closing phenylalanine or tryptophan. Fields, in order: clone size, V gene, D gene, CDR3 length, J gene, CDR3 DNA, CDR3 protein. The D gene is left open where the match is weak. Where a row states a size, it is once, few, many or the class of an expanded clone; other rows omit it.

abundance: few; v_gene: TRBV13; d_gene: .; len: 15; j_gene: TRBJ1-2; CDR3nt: TGTGCCAGCAGTTCCCCCATGGGGGGCGATTTTGGCTACACCTTC; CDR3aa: CASSSPMGGDFGYTF
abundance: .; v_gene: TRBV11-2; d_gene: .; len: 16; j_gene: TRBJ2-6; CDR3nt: TGTGCCAGCAGCTATCAAACAGGAACTGGGGCCAACGTCCTGACTTTC; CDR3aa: CASSYQTGTGANVLTF
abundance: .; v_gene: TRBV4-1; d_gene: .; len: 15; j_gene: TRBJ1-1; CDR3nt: TGCGCCAGCAGCCAACAGGACCAGGGAAGAACTGAAGCTTTCTTT; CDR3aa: CASSQQDQGRTEAFF
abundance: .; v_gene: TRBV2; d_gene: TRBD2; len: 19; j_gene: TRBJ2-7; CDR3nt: TGTGCCAGCAGTATTCCCACCCGGTCGACTAGCGGGGGAACCTACGAGCAGTACTTC; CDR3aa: CASSIPTRSTSGGTYEQYF
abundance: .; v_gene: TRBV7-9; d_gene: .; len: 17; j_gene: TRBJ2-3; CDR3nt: TGTGCCAGCAGCCAATTAGACTCCCGGACGAGCACAGATACGCAGTATTTT; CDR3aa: CASSQLDSRTSTDTQYF
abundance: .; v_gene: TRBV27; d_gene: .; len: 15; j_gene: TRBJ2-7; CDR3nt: TGTGCCAGCAGTTTGTCCCCCGCGGGCTCCTACGAGCAGTACTTC; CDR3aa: CASSLSPAGSYEQYF
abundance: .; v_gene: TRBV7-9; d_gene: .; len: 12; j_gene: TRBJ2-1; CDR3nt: TGTGCCAGCAGCTTGGACAGCAGTGAGCAGTTCTTC; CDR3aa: CASSLDSSEQFF
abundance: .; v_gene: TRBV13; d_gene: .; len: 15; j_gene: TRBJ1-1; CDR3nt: TGTGCCAGCAGCCCGGGACCGATGGGGAATACTGAAGCTTTCTTT; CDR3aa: CASSPGPMGNTEAFF
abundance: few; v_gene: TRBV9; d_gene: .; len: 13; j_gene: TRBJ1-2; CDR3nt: TGTGCCAGCAGCGTAGGGGATTCGGCTGGCTACACCTTC; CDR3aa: CASSVGDSAGYTF
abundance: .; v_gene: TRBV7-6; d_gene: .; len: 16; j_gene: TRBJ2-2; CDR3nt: TGTGCCAGCAGCTTAGGGGGGCTGGGTGGCACCGGGGAGCTGTTTTTT; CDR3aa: CASSLGGLGGTGELFF
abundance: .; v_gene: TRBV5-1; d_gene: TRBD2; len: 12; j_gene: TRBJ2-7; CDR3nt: TGCGCCAGCGGTGATAGCGGGAACGAGCAGTACTTC; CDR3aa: CASGDSGNEQYF
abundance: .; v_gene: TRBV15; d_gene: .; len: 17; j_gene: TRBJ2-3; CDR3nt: TGTGCCACCAGCAGAGATCACGAGGGCTCTAGCACAGATACGCAGTATTTT; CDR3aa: CATSRDHEGSSTDTQYF
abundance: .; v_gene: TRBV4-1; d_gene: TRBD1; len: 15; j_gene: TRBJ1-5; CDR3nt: TGCGCCAGCAGCCAAATAATAGGGACAGCCCAGCCCCAGCATTTT; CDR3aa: CASSQIIGTAQPQHF
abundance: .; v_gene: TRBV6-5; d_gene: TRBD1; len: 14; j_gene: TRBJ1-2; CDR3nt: TGTGCCAGCAGTTACTCGCCCGACAGGGATGGCTACACCTTC; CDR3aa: CASSYSPDRDGYTF
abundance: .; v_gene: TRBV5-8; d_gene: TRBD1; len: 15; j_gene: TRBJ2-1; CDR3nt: TGTGCCAGCAGCTTGCTCCAGGGGGCTAGGAATGAGCAGTTCTTC; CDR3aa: CASSLLQGARNEQFF
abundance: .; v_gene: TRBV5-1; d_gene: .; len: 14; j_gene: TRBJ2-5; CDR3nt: TGCGCCAGCAGCTTGTTGCGAGTCCAAGAGACCCAGTACTTC; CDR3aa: CASSLLRVQETQYF
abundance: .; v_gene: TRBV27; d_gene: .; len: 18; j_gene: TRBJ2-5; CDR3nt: TGTGCCAGCAGTTTATATGGGGGGACAGACATCACCCAGGAGACCCAGTACTTC; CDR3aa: CASSLYGGTDITQETQYF
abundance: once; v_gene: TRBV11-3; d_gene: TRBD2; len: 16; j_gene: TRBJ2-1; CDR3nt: TGTGCCAGCAGCTCCCCTAGCGGGAGTTCCCACAATGAGCAGTTCTTC; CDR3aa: CASSSPSGSSHNEQFF
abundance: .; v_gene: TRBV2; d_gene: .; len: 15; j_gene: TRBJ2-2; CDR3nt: TGTGCCAGCAGTGAAGCTTCGGCGAACACCGGGGAGCTGTTTTTT; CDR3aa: CASSEASANTGELFF
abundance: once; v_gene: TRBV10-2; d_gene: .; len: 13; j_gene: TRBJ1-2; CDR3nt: TGCGCCAGCAGTGAGAAGGGGTACTATGGCTACACCTTC; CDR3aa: CASSEKGYYGYTF
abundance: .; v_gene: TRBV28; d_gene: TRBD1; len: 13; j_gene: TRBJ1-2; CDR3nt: TGTGCCAGCACCGAGACAGGGAACTATGGCTACACCTTC; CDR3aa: CASTETGNYGYTF
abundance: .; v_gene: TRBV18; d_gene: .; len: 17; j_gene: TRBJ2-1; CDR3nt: TGTGCCAGCGCCGCCCCACGGTCAGGGACCCACTACAATGAGCAGTTCTTC; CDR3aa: CASAAPRSGTHYNEQFF
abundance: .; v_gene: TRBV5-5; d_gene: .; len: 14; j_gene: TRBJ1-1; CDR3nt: TGTGCCAGCAGCCTTCTAAATTGGAACACTGAAGCTTTCTTT; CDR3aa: CASSLLNWNTEAFF
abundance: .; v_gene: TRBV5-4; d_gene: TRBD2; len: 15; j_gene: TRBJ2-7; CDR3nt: TGTGCCAGCAGCTTGAGTTCTAGCGGGGTGGACGAGCAGTACTTC; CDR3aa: CASSLSSSGVDEQYF
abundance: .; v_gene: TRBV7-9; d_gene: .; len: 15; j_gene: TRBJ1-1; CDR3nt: TGTGCCAGCAGCTTAGACGCACGGGGCGGCACTGAAGCTTTCTTT; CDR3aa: CASSLDARGGTEAFF
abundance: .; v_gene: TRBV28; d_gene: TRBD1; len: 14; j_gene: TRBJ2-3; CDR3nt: TGTGCCAGCAGTCCAGGACAGGGTACAGATACGCAGTATTTT; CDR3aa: CASSPGQGTDTQYF
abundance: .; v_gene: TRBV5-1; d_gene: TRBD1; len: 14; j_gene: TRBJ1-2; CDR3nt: TGCGCCAGCAGCTCCGGGACAGGGAACTATGGCTACACCTTC; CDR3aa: CASSSGTGNYGYTF
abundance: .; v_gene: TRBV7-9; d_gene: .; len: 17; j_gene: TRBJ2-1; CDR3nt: TGTGCCAGCAGCTTTAGTCGAGCGGCACTATGGGGTAATGAGCAGTTCTTC; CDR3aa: CASSFSRAALWGNEQFF
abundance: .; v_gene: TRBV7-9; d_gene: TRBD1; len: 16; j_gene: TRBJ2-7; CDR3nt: TGTGCCAGCAGCTTAGAGGACAGGGGGTTGACCTACGAGCAGTACTTC; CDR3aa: CASSLEDRGLTYEQYF
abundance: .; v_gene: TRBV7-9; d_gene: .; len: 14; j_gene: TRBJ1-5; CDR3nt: TGTGCCCACTACCCCTTGGTAAGCAATCAGCCCCAGCATTTT; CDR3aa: CAHYPLVSNQPQHF
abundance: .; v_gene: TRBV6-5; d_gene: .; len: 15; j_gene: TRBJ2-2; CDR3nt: TGTGCCAGCAGCACCGACCGATCGAACACCGGGGAGCTGTTTTTT; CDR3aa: CASSTDRSNTGELFF
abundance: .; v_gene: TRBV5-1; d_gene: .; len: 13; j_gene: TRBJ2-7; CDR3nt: TGCGCCAGCAGCTGGACTGCCTCCTACGAGCAGTACTTC; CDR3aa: CASSWTASYEQYF
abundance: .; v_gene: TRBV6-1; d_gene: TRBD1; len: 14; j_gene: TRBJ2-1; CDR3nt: TGTGCCAGCACTGGGATCGACAGGGATAATGAGCAGTTCTTC; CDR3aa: CASTGIDRDNEQFF
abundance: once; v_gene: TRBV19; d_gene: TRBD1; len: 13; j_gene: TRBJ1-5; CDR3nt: TGTGCCAGGGCACAGGGGACCAATCAGCCCCAGCATTTT; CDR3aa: CARAQGTNQPQHF
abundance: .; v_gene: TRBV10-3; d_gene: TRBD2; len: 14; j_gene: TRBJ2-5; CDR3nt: TGTGCCATCAGTTCTAGCGGGGCTCAAGAGACCCAGTACTTC; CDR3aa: CAISSSGAQETQYF
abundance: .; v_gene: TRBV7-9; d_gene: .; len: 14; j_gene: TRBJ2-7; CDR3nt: TGTGCCAGCAGCTTAGTACAGGGCCCCTACGAGCAGTACTTC; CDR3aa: CASSLVQGPYEQYF
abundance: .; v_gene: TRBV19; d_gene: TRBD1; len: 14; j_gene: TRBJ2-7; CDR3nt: TGTGCCACTGCCCTCGGGACAGGGGATTACGAGCAGTACTTC; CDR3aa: CATALGTGDYEQYF
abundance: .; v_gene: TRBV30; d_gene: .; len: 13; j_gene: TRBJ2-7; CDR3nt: TGTGCCTGGTCCGGAGGCCAAGCCTACGAGCAGTACTTC; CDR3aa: CAWSGGQAYEQYF
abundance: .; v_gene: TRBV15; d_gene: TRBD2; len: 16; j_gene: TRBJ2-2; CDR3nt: TGTGCCACCAGCAGAGGTCCTAGCGGGAACACCGGGGAGCTGTTTTTT; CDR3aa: CATSRGPSGNTGELFF
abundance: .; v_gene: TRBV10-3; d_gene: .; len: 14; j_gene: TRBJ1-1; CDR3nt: TGTGCCATCAGTGACCCATCCTTGGGCACTGAAGCTTTCTTT; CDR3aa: CAISDPSLGTEAFF
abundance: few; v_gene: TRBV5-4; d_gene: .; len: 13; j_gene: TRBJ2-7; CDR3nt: TGTGCCAGCAGCTTGGGACCGGGCGACGAGCAGTACTTC; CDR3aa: CASSLGPGDEQYF
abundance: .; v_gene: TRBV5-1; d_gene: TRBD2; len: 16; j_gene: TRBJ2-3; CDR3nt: TGCGCCAGCAGCTTGCCTAGCGGGGGCAGCACAGATACGCAGTATTTT; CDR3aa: CASSLPSGGSTDTQYF
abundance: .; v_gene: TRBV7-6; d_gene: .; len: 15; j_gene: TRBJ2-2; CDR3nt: TGTGCCAGTTCCCCCCGAATCTTGAACACCGGGGAGCTGTTTTTT; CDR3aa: CASSPRILNTGELFF
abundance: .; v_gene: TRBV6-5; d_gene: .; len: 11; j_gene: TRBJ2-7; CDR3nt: TGTGCCACCCTAAGGCGTTCCGAGCAGTACTTC; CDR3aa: CATLRRSEQYF
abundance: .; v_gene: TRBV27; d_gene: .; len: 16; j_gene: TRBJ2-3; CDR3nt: TGTGCCAGCAGCTCTCAGCGTCGGAGGAGGTATGATACGCAGTATTTT; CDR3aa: CASSSQRRRRYDTQYF
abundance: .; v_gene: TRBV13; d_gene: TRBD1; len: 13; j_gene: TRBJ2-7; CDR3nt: TGTGCCAGCAGCTCCGGGACAGGGTACGAGCAGTACTTC; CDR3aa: CASSSGTGYEQYF
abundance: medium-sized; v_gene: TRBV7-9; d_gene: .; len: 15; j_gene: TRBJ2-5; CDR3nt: TGTGCCAGCAGCTTCACTGTCGTCGGGAAGGAGACCCAGTACTTC; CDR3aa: CASSFTVVGKETQYF
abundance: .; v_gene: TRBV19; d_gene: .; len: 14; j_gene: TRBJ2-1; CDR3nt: TGTGCCAGTAGTATCAGCAGGACGGCCAATGAGCAGTTCTTC; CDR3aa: CASSISRTANEQFF
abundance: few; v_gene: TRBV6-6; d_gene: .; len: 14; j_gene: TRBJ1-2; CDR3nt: TGTGCCAGCAGTCCGTACCCGACGTGGTATGGCTACACCTTC; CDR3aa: CASSPYPTWYGYTF
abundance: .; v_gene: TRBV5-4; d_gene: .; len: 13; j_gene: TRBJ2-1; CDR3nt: TGTGCCAGCAGCTTAGGCGCGTACAATGAGCAGTTCTTC; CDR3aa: CASSLGAYNEQFF
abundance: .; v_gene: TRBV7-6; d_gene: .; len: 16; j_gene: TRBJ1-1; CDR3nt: TGTGCCAGCAGCTTAAGCGCTGGCGGCATGAACACTGAAGCTTTCTTT; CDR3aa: CASSLSAGGMNTEAFF
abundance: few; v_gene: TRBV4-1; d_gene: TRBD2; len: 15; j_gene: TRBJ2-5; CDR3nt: TGCGCCAGCAGCCAACCGGGACTAGCGGAAGAGACCCAGTACTTC; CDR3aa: CASSQPGLAEETQYF
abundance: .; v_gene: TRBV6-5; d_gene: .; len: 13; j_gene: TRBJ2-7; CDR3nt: TGTGCCAGCACCCGTCGCGGGTACTACGAGCAGTACTTC; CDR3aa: CASTRRGYYEQYF
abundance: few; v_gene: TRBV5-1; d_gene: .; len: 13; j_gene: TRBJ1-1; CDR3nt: TGCGCCAGCAGCTTCCAGACGAACACTGAAGCTTTCTTT; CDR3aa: CASSFQTNTEAFF
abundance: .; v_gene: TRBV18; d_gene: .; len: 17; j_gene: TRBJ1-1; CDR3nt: TGTGCCAGCTCACTCACACGGGGGGCGCATGGGTACACTGAAGCTTTCTTT; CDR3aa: CASSLTRGAHGYTEAFF